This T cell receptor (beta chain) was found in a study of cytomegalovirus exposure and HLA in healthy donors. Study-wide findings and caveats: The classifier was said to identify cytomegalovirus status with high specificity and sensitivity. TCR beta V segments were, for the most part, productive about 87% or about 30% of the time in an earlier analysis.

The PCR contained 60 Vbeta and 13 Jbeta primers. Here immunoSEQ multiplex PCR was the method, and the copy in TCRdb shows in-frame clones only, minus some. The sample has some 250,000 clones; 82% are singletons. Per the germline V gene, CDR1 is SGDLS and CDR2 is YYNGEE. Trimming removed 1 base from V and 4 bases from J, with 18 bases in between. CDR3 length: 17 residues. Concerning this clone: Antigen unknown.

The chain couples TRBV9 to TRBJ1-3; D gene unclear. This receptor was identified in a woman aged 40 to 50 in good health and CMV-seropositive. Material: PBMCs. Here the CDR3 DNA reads TGTGCCAGCAGCGTACGCGGCCCGGCTACTGAAGGAAACACCATATATTTT. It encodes CASSVRGPATEGNTIYF.